The 28 T cell receptor beta chains listed next were all sequenced from one sample in a study of blood T cell repertoires in COVID-19. Clones were sequenced by immunoSEQ multiplex PCR, and TCRdb holds only the in-frame ones, with some missing. The sample lists fewer than 350,000 clones, 65% to 90% seen once, with around 7.2% in the top ten. The material sequenced was peripheral blood. These receptors originate from a human donor in a cohort sampled during active COVID-19.

In its sample, this clone was seen once. V usage is TRBV10-3 and J usage is TRBJ2-2, with a weak D call TRBD1 (6 bases). The V end was cut by 7 bases, the J end by 7 bases, with 19 bases between. CDR3 size: 15 residues. Germline V gene lookup returns CDR1 ENHRY and CDR2 SYGVKD. CDR3 sequence reads: CAITRQTGGNGELFF. CDR3 sequence (DNA): TGTGCCATCACCAGGCAGACAGGCGGCAACGGGGAGCTGTTTTTT.

This rearrangement joins TRBV11-3 to TRBJ2-7; D gene unclear. CDR1 is SGHNT and CDR2 is YENEEA in the germline V gene. The length of the CDR3 is 12 residues. V was trimmed by 7 bases and J by 4 bases, leaving 11 bases between them. DNA for the CDR3: TGTGCCAGCAACACCGAATCGTACGAGCAGTACTTC. It yields the protein CASNTESYEQYF. The variable domain in full, completed from reference TRBV11-3 and TRBJ2-7, reads EAGVVQSPRYKIIEKKQPVAFWCNPISGHNTLYWYLQNLGQGPELLIRYENEEAVDDSQLPKDRFSAERLKGVDSTLKIQPAELGDSAVYLCASNTESYEQYFGPGTRLTVT.

V is TRBV11-2 and J is TRBJ2-2; 7 positions agree with TRBD2. The V gene end was trimmed by 1 base and the J gene end by 1 base; junction bases not matched to a gene: 6. Germline lookup yields CDR1 SGHAT and CDR2 FQNNGV. The CDR3 length is 17 residues. For the CDR3, the DNA is TGTGCCAGCAGCTTAGGGGAGGGACGGAGGAACACCGGGGAGCTGTTTTTT. Its translation is CASSLGEGRRNTGELFF.

Comment on this clone: Other DNA variants within this sample encode the same CDR3. The rearrangement joins TRBV7-3 to TRBJ2-3, with D tentatively TRBD2 (6 bases). The V and J ends lost 1 base and 1 base respectively, with 6 bases between them. Germline-derived CDR1 and CDR2 are SGHTA and FQGTGA. This CDR3 comprises 14 residues. CDR3 protein: CASSLSGGTDTQYF. As DNA, the CDR3 is TGTGCCAGCAGCTTAAGCGGGGGCACAGATACGCAGTATTTT.

This clone came up once. The rearrangement uses TRBV18 and TRBJ1-1, with D possibly being TRBD1 (5 bases). Trimming took 6 bases from V and 0 from J, leaving 14 bases between them. CDR3 length: 15 amino acids. The V gene's germline CDR1 is KGHSH and CDR2 LQKENI. CDR3 region: CASSPLGGLNTEAFF. The CDR3 DNA reads as TGTGCCAGCTCCCCATTGGGGGGATTGAACACTGAAGCTTTCTTT.

There are a few counts of this clone. The chain carries TRBV19 and TRBJ2-7, with a tentative D call TRBD1 (5 bases). Trimming shortened V by 5 bases and J by 2 bases, and 10 bases separated the two germline ends. Looked up from germline, CDR1 is LNHDA and CDR2 is SQIVND (reference sequence). This CDR3 has 13 residues. CDR3 in amino acids: CASSPRETYEQYF. CDR3 DNA: TGTGCCAGTAGTCCCAGGGAAACCTACGAGCAGTACTTC.

The rearrangement links TRBV2 to TRBJ1-4; 10 nucleotides align to TRBD1. The germline V gene encodes CDR1 SNHLY and CDR2 FYNNEI. Trimming took 6 bases from V and 6 from J; bases not matched to a gene: 7. This CDR3 region has 15 residues. The CDR3 DNA reads as TGTGCCAGCAGATCGACAGGGGGCGTGGATGAAAAACTGTTTTTT. It is translated as CASRSTGGVDEKLFF.

The chain recombines TRBV5-1 with TRBJ1-5; 12 bases align to TRBD1. Per the germline V gene, CDR1 is SGHRS and CDR2 is YFSETQ. V shed 6 bases, J shed 6 bases, and the junction held 19 bases outside the gene matches. This CDR3 has 19 residues. CDR3 protein: CASNVHIFPGQGAVQPQHF. DNA for the CDR3: TGCGCCAGCAATGTCCACATTTTTCCGGGACAGGGGGCAGTTCAGCCCCAGCATTTT.

A note on this clone: At the DNA level, this CDR3 is encoded by other sequences in the same sample as well. V and J are TRBV5-1 and TRBJ2-1; TRBD2 matches 9 bases. Germline CDR1 reads SGHRS; CDR2 reads YFSETQ. J gave up 2 bases and V 0 bases, and 0 bases lay outside the gene matches. The CDR3 is 15 residues long. CDR3 loop: CASSLVAGAYNEQFF. The DNA of the CDR3 is TGCGCCAGCAGCTTGGTAGCGGGGGCCTACAATGAGCAGTTCTTC. Combining the CDR3 with reference TRBV5-1 and TRBJ2-1 gives the whole variable domain KAGVTQTPRYLIKTRGQQVTLSCSPISGHRSVSWYQQTPGQGLQFLFEYFSETQRNKGNFPGRFSGRQFSNSRSEMNVSTLELGDSALYLCASSLVAGAYNEQFFGPGTRLTVL.

J is TRBJ2-4 and V is TRBV20-1; tentative D call: TRBD2 (5 bases). The germline gives CDR1 DFQATT, CDR2 SNEGSKA (reference sequence). The V gene lost 3 bases and the J gene lost 7 bases, with 13 bases spanning the gap. The CDR3 sequence is 13 residues long. CDR3 DNA sequence: TGCAGTGCTAGTCTGGCAGGAGGTAACATTCAGTACTTC. Protein: CSASLAGGNIQYF.

A single count supports this clone. The chain is built from TRBV3-1 (or the pseudogene TRBV3-2) and TRBJ2-7; D is unclear. The CDR3 is 12 amino acids. Per germline, CDR1 LGHDT and CDR2 YNNKEL (reference sequence). The V end was cut by 0 bases, the J end by 5 bases, with 5 bases between. CDR3 bases: TGTGCCAGCAGCCAAGACCCTCACGAGCAGTACTTC. The encoded protein is CASSQDPHEQYF.

The chain carries TRBV11-2 and TRBJ2-7; 8 positions match TRBD1. This CDR3 is 14 amino acids long. CDR1 and CDR2 from the germline V gene are SGHAT and FQNNGV. The V segment lost 1 base and the J segment 7 bases; nucleotides outside the gene matches: 6. The CDR3 sequence is CASSLGQGAKEQYF. Here the CDR3 DNA reads TGTGCCAGCAGCTTAGGTCAGGGGGCGAAGGAGCAGTACTTC.

V usage is TRBV7-8 and J usage is TRBJ1-6, with 7 bases that match TRBD1. Germline V lookup: CDR1 SGHVS, CDR2 FQNEAQ. The CDR3 sequence is 17 residues long. Trimming removed 0 bases from V and 0 bases from J; junction bases left unmatched: 2. CDR3 nucleotides: TGTGCCAGCAGCTTAGCAGGGGACAGCTCCTATAATTCACCCCTCCACTTT. Protein: CASSLAGDSSYNSPLHF.

V gene TRBV7-9 combines with J gene TRBJ2-2; TRBD1 matches 7 bases. Germline assignment: CDR1 SEHNR and CDR2 FQNEAQ (reference sequence). The trim removed 5 bases at V and 0 bases at J, leaving 3 bases unmatched. The CDR3 is 15 residues long. DNA of the CDR3: TGTGCCAGCAGCCCCGGACAGGCGAACACCGGGGAGCTGTTTTTT. The encoded protein is CASSPGQANTGELFF.

This chain joins TRBV2 and TRBJ1-6; D gene unclear. The CDR3 spans 16 residues. Germline lookup yields CDR1 SNHLY and CDR2 FYNNEI. V lost 6 bases and J 8 bases, leaving 20 bases between the germline ends. CDR3 region: CASRRARRTDDSPLHF. In DNA, the CDR3 is TGTGCCAGCAGGAGGGCGAGAAGGACCGACGATTCACCCCTCCACTTT.

This chain links TRBV12-3 or TRBV12-4 with TRBJ2-5; 7 nucleotides agree with TRBD1. The CDR3 length is 13 residues. V trimming: 6 bases; J trimming: 5 bases; junction bases outside the gene matches: 6. Written as DNA, the CDR3 is TGTGCCAGCAGCCGTAACAGGGGTGAGACCCAGTACTTC. It encodes CASSRNRGETQYF.

CDR3 protein: CASRRLDIRFYGYTF. Written as DNA, the CDR3 is TGTGCCAGCAGACGATTAGACATCCGGTTCTATGGCTACACCTTC. The chain combines TRBV6-1 with TRBJ1-2; no clear D. Germline V CDR1 and CDR2: MNHNS, SASEGT. V dropped 6 bases and J dropped 4 bases, with 18 bases sitting between them. This CDR3 region has 15 residues.

This chain uses TRBV10-1 with TRBJ2-2; D not certain. V lost 0 bases, J lost 1 base, and 6 bases lay in between. CDR1 is WNHNN, CDR2 SYGVQD, per germline (reference sequence). The CDR3 spans 15 residues. CDR3 region: CASSESSLNTGELFF. The CDR3 region has the DNA TGCGCCAGCAGTGAGTCGTCCCTGAACACCGGGGAGCTGTTTTTT.

The rearrangement uses TRBV5-1 and TRBJ2-7; 10 nucleotides align to TRBD1. Germline-derived CDR1 and CDR2 are SGHRS and YFSETQ. The V gene end was trimmed by 7 bases and the J gene end by 1 base; junction bases not matched to a gene: 5. This CDR3 contains 14 residues. The CDR3 protein is CASQRDRGSYEQYF. The CDR3 DNA is TGCGCCAGCCAACGGGACAGGGGTTCCTACGAGCAGTACTTC.

The genes are TRBV15 and TRBJ1-4, with no clear D. The length of the CDR3 is 15 residues. Between the trimmed V and J ends, which lost 0 bases and 4 bases, there was a span of 9 bases. Per germline, CDR1 LNHNV and CDR2 YYDKDF (reference sequence). The CDR3 coding sequence is TGTGCCACCAGCAGAGATCTGGGCAGTAATGAAAAACTGTTTTTT. Translated, it gives CATSRDLGSNEKLFF.

This sequence joins TRBV3-1 (or the pseudogene TRBV3-2) and TRBJ2-3; TRBD2 aligns across 9 bases. The CDR3 has 15 residues. The V and J ends lost 1 base and 5 bases, in that order; junction bases with no gene match: 4. Germline V gene data show CDR1 as LGHDT and CDR2 as YNNKEL (reference sequence). DNA of the CDR3: TGTGCCAGCAGCCAAGTGACTAGCGGTCGAGATACGCAGTATTTT. It encodes CASSQVTSGRDTQYF.

CDR3 protein: CASSQDYPLDTGELFF. CDR3 sequence (DNA): TGTGCCAGCAGCCAAGATTATCCCTTAGACACCGGGGAGCTGTTTTTT. The rearrangement links TRBV3-1 (or the pseudogene TRBV3-2) to TRBJ2-2; D gene unclear. Looked up from germline, CDR1 is LGHDT and CDR2 is YNNKEL (reference sequence). Trimming took off 0 bases at V and 3 bases at J, with 11 bases between the two ends. The length of the CDR3 is 16 residues.

The chain couples TRBV2 to TRBJ2-3, with 11 bases identical to TRBD2. Trimming at V came to 10 bases and at J to 5 bases, leaving 8 bases not matched to a gene. This CDR3 region has 14 residues. Per the germline V gene, CDR1 is SNHLY and CDR2 is FYNNEI. CDR3 amino acids: CATTLAGGRDTQYF. CDR3 sequence (DNA): TGTGCCACAACCTTAGCGGGGGGGAGAGATACGCAGTATTTT.

This clone appeared a single time. This chain connects TRBV12-5 to TRBJ2-4; the D gene is possibly TRBD2 (7 bases). The ends were cut back, 0 bases at V and 9 bases at J, with 24 bases in the middle. There are 18 residues in the CDR3. Germline V gene lookup returns CDR1 LGHNT and CDR2 FRNRAP. This CDR3 is CASGLVQVGGAGVGIQYF. As DNA, the CDR3 is TGTGCTAGTGGTTTGGTACAAGTGGGGGGCGCGGGGGTTGGCATTCAGTACTTC.

The chain carries TRBV19 and TRBJ1-1; TRBD1 might be the D (5 bases). This CDR3 is 13 amino acids long. Germline V gives CDR1 LNHDA, CDR2 SQIVND (reference sequence). Trimming cost V 10 bases and J 12 bases, with 24 bases left between them. The CDR3 here is CATEAGSPKGSFF. The CDR3 DNA reads TGTGCCACCGAGGCGGGGTCACCCAAGGGGTCTTTCTTT.

The chain combines TRBV11-2 with TRBJ2-7; D is possibly TRBD1 (6 bases). Germline V gene data show CDR1 as SGHAT and CDR2 as FQNNGV. The V end was cut by 6 bases, the J end by 2 bases, with 17 bases between. The CDR3 spans 15 residues. CDR3 sequence: CASSPTGFLAYEQYF. The DNA for the CDR3 is TGTGCCAGCAGTCCTACAGGGTTCCTCGCCTACGAGCAGTACTTC.

CDR3: CASSPDQQGYEQYF. The DNA for the CDR3 is TGTGCCAGCAGTCCGGACCAACAGGGGTACGAGCAGTACTTC. This chain uses TRBV7-9 with TRBJ2-7; TRBD1 agrees at 7 bases. This CDR3 contains 14 residues. From germline, CDR1 is SEHNR and CDR2 FQNEAQ (reference sequence). Trimming cost V 6 bases and J 4 bases; bases outside gene matches: 9.

With respect to this clone: The sample has other DNA sequences that encode this CDR3 too. V and J are TRBV7-9 and TRBJ1-2; 8 positions match TRBD1. Germline V gives CDR1 SEHNR, CDR2 FQNEAQ (reference sequence). V was clipped by 5 bases and J by 7 bases; unmatched bases: 3. The CDR3 is made up of 12 amino acids. As DNA, the CDR3 is TGTGCCAGCAGCCTGACAGGGGCTGGCTACACCTTC. Protein sequence: CASSLTGAGYTF.